The 29 T cell receptor beta chains below were found in one sample sequenced in a study of OX40 agonist ivuxolimab in advanced cancers. The method was immunoSEQ multiplex PCR; TCRdb's version includes in-frame clones alone and lacks a portion of them. The repertoire holds around 67,000 clones, with about 84% as singletons. Sequences were derived from CD4+ or CD8+ T cells sorted from blood, sampled in a trial of the OX40 agonist ivuxolimab. Receptors were obtained from an adult with an advanced solid tumor such as melanoma, head and neck, liver or kidney cancer.

CDR3 DNA sequence: TGTGCCAGCCTGGGACTAGCGGGAGGCACAGATACGCAGTATTTT. Its protein product is CASLGLAGGTDTQYF. The chain uses TRBV2 and TRBJ2-3; 14 bases line up with TRBD2. In germline, CDR1 is SNHLY, CDR2 FYNNEI. CDR3 length: 15 amino acids. V shed 8 bases, J shed 1 base, and the junction held 2 bases outside the gene matches.

The chain couples TRBV6-6 to TRBJ1-1, with unresolved D. Trimming removed 2 bases at V and 5 bases at J, with 6 bases between. CDR1 is MNHNY and CDR2 is SVGAGI in the germline V gene (reference sequence). CDR3 length equals 12 residues. DNA of the CDR3: TGTGCCAGCAGTTACCTTGGGACTGAAGCTTTCTTT. Translation gives CASSYLGTEAFF.

J is TRBJ1-2 and V is TRBV7-2; D ambiguous. Trimming removed 1 base at V and 6 bases at J, with 12 bases between. Germline V gene lookup returns CDR1 SGHTA and CDR2 FQGNSA. This CDR3 comprises 14 residues. The CDR3 sequence is CASSLDRQINGYTF. The CDR3 DNA reads as TGTGCCAGCAGCTTAGATCGGCAAATAAATGGCTACACCTTC.

Turning to this clone: The same CDR3 is also encoded by other DNA sequences in this sample. The J gene is TRBJ2-1, the V gene TRBV7-2; D gene uncertain. V gave up 5 bases and J gave up 4 bases, with 3 bases separating them. Germline CDR1 reads SGHTA; CDR2 reads FQGNSA. The CDR3 is made up of 11 amino acids. The CDR3 sequence is CASSPYNEQFF. The CDR3, as DNA: TGTGCCAGCAGCCCGTACAATGAGCAGTTCTTC. Full variable domain (outside the CDR3, taken from reference TRBV7-2 and TRBJ2-1): GAGVSQSPSNKVTEKGKDVELRCDPISGHTALYWYRQSLGQGLEFLIYFQGNSAPDKSGLPSDRFSAERTGGSVSTLTIQRTQQEDSAVYLCASSPYNEQFFGPGTRLTVL.

The rearrangement uses TRBV7-3 and TRBJ2-4, with D perhaps TRBD1 (7 bases). Germline V lookup: CDR1 SGHTA, CDR2 FQGTGA. V was shortened by 2 bases and J by 9 bases, with 14 bases between the two germline ends. This CDR3 contains 14 residues. The CDR3 sequence is CASSLQAGGSIQYF. The CDR3 DNA is TGTGCCAGCAGCTTACAGGCAGGGGGGAGCATTCAGTACTTC. Based on the CDR3 plus reference TRBV7-3 and TRBJ2-4, the full variable domain is GAGVSQTPSNKVTEKGKYVELRCDPISGHTALYWYRQSLGQGPEFLIYFQGTGAADDSGLPNDRFFAVRPEGSVSTLKIQRTERGDSAVYLCASSLQAGGSIQYFGAGTRLSVL.

The rearrangement uses TRBV5-1 and TRBJ2-5, with D unclear. Germline assignment: CDR1 SGHRS and CDR2 YFSETQ. CDR3 length equals 13 residues. V was clipped by 2 bases and J by 7 bases, with 12 bases between them. The DNA of the CDR3 is TGCGCCAGCAGCTTAGCGTCTGAAGGGACCCAGTACTTC. Its protein product is CASSLASEGTQYF.

This sequence joins TRBV7-2 and TRBJ2-1; possible D gene TRBD2, 6 bases. Germline CDR1 reads SGHTA; CDR2 reads FQGNSA. V was trimmed by 4 bases and J by 4 bases, leaving 8 bases between them. The CDR3 extends over 13 amino acids. CDR3 region: CASSYGTYNEQFF. The CDR3 DNA follows: TGTGCCAGCAGCTACGGGACTTACAATGAGCAGTTCTTC. The whole variable domain, filled in from reference TRBV7-2 and TRBJ2-1, reads GAGVSQSPSNKVTEKGKDVELRCDPISGHTALYWYRQSLGQGLEFLIYFQGNSAPDKSGLPSDRFSAERTGGSVSTLTIQRTQQEDSAVYLCASSYGTYNEQFFGPGTRLTVL.

The genes are TRBV11-3 and TRBJ2-5; D could derive from TRBD1 or TRBD2 (5 bases each). The CDR3 is 13 amino acids. From germline, CDR1 is SGHNT and CDR2 YENEEA. V lost 4 bases and J 11 bases, leaving 17 bases between the germline ends. The DNA of the CDR3 is TGTGCCAGCAGCTCGGGGCCCTGGAAGGAGCAGTACTTC. Translating it yields CASSSGPWKEQYF.

The rearrangement uses TRBV19 and TRBJ2-7; tentative D call: TRBD2 (7 bases). This CDR3 region has 15 residues. Between the trimmed V and J ends, which lost 0 bases and 5 bases, there was a span of 14 bases. Germline V gives CDR1 LNHDA, CDR2 SQIVND (reference sequence). Written as DNA, the CDR3 is TGTGCCAGTAGTATAGAGGGGGGGGCGCGGAACGAGCAGTACTTC. Its translation: CASSIEGGARNEQYF.

V is TRBV10-3 and J is TRBJ2-7, with 9 positions matching TRBD2. The CDR3 is 15 residues long. Trimming cost V 3 bases and J 5 bases; bases outside gene matches: 8. Germline loops: CDR1 ENHRY, CDR2 SYGVKD. CDR3 amino acids: CAISDTSGLADEQYF. For the CDR3, the DNA is TGTGCCATCAGTGATACTTCGGGACTAGCAGACGAGCAGTACTTC.

The genes are TRBV29-1 and TRBJ2-6, with TRBD1 matching 12 bases. This CDR3 is 17 amino acids long. Germline-derived CDR1 and CDR2 are SQVTM and ANQGSEA. V dropped 6 bases and J dropped 2; count of bases not matched to a gene: 8. Here the CDR3 reads CSVAQGTGGAGANVLTF. The CDR3 region has the DNA TGCAGCGTAGCCCAAGGGACAGGGGGCGCTGGGGCCAACGTCCTGACTTTC.

The chain combines TRBV28 with TRBJ1-2; 8 bases fit TRBD1. V lost 8 bases and J lost 7; bases outside the gene matches: 12. The CDR3 covers 14 residues. The germline CDR1 and CDR2 sequences are MDHEN and SYDVKM. CDR3 protein: CASGRTGSRSGYTF. In nucleotides, the CDR3 is TGTGCCAGCGGGAGGACAGGGAGCAGGAGTGGCTACACCTTC.

V and J are TRBV5-6 and TRBJ2-5; D uncertain. This CDR3 is 11 amino acids long. Germline loops: CDR1 SGHDT, CDR2 YYEEEE. Trimming pared 4 bases from V and 4 bases from J, leaving 5 bases between. CDR3 sequence: CASSAGETQYF. In DNA form, the CDR3 reads TGTGCCAGCAGCGCCGGAGAGACCCAGTACTTC. The full variable domain, its missing parts supplied by reference TRBV5-6 and TRBJ2-5, is DAGVTQSPTHLIKTRGQQVTLRCSPKSGHDTVSWYQQALGQGPQFIFQYYEEEERQRGNFPDRFSGHQFPNYSSELNVNALLLGDSALYLCASSAGETQYFGPGTRLLVL.

The chain employs TRBV27 and TRBJ1-2, with 7 bases aligning to TRBD1. Germline V gene data show CDR1 as MNHEY and CDR2 as SMNVEV (reference sequence). V lost 1 base and J lost 4; bases outside the gene matches: 9. The CDR3 loop spans 16 amino acids. The CDR3 DNA sequence: TGTGCCAGCAGTTTATTGGGACAGCCGGAGACCTATGGCTACACCTTC. This sequence encodes CASSLLGQPETYGYTF.

V gene TRBV10-1 combines with J gene TRBJ2-7, with D uncertain. There are 11 residues in the CDR3. Germline V CDR1 and CDR2: WNHNN, SYGVQD (reference sequence). With 4 bases removed from V and 2 bases from J, the gap between germline ends came to 3 bases. The CDR3 loop reads CASSVTYEQYV. CDR3 coding DNA: TGCGCCAGCAGTGTAACCTACGAGCAGTACGTC.

This clone was seen more than once but under ten times. CDR3 bases: TGTGCCAGCAGCTCCCAAGGGAACACTGAAGCTTTCTTT. Amino acids: CASSSQGNTEAFF. V is TRBV7-3 and J is TRBJ1-1; D unclear. This CDR3 region has 13 residues. V was trimmed by 4 bases and J by 1 base, leaving 7 bases between them. CDR1 is SGHTA and CDR2 is FQGTGA in the germline V gene. The full variable domain, rest sourced from reference TRBV7-3 and TRBJ1-1, is GAGVSQTPSNKVTEKGKYVELRCDPISGHTALYWYRQSLGQGPEFLIYFQGTGAADDSGLPNDRFFAVRPEGSVSTLKIQRTERGDSAVYLCASSSQGNTEAFFGQGTRLTVV.

The J gene is TRBJ2-7, the V gene TRBV19, with D perhaps given as TRBD1 or TRBD2 (6 bases each). This CDR3 region has 13 residues. Trimming removed 3 bases at V and 4 bases at J, with 10 bases between. The germline V gene encodes CDR1 LNHDA and CDR2 SQIVND (reference sequence). CDR3: CASSIEGGYEQYF. CDR3 DNA: TGTGCCAGTAGTATTGAGGGGGGTTACGAGCAGTACTTC. Full variable domain (rest looked up from reference TRBV19 and TRBJ2-7): DGGITQSPKYLFRKEGQNVTLSCEQNLNHDAMYWYRQDPGQGLRLIYYSQIVNDFQKGDIAEGYSVSREKKESFPLTVTSAQKNPTAFYLCASSIEGGYEQYFGPGTRLTVT.

The V call is TRBV27, the J call TRBJ2-1; TRBD2 agrees at 8 bases. V shed 8 bases, J shed 2 bases, and the junction held 14 bases outside the gene matches. The CDR3 sequence is 17 residues long. CDR1 is MNHEY and CDR2 is SMNVEV in the germline V gene (reference sequence). The CDR3 spells CASYFESGGRTYNEQFF. The DNA of the CDR3 is TGTGCCAGCTACTTTGAGAGCGGGGGCCGAACCTACAATGAGCAGTTCTTC.

This chain connects TRBV19 to TRBJ2-6; D is possibly TRBD1 or TRBD2 (6 bases each). The germline V and J ends were trimmed by 5 bases and 2 bases, with 22 bases remaining between them. This CDR3 spans 19 amino acids. Germline V gene lookup returns CDR1 LNHDA and CDR2 SQIVND (reference sequence). DNA for the CDR3: TGTGCCAGTAGTCCTTGGACCGGGGGCGATAGCACTGGGGCCAACGTCCTGACTTTC. Translating it yields CASSPWTGGDSTGANVLTF.

The chain is built from TRBV6-1 and TRBJ2-7; D may correspond to TRBD1 or TRBD2 (5 bases each). This CDR3 region has 16 residues. V was clipped by 3 bases and J by 0 bases, with 15 bases between them. Germline lookup yields CDR1 MNHNS and CDR2 SASEGT. CDR3 bases: TGTGCCAGCAGTGAGGCAGCCTTCGGGGCCTCCTACGAGCAGTACTTC. It yields the protein CASSEAAFGASYEQYF.

In its sample, this clone was seen a few times. The V and J genes are TRBV25-1 and TRBJ1-2; 7 bases are shared with TRBD1. In germline, CDR1 is MGHDK, CDR2 SYGVNS. J was trimmed by 4 bases and V by 1 base; bases with no gene match: 9. The CDR3 has 16 amino acids. For the CDR3, the DNA is TGTGCCAGCAGTGAATCGGGACAGCAGCGGCGCTATGGCTACACCTTC. This codes for CASSESGQQRRYGYTF.

V and J are TRBV5-5 and TRBJ1-2; TRBD1 matches at 8 bases. The CDR3 is 13 residues long. The germline V gene encodes CDR1 SGHKS and CDR2 YYEKEE (reference sequence). V was pared by 5 bases and J by 4 bases, with 4 bases of the junction left unmatched. In DNA form, the CDR3 reads TGTGCCAGCAGTCCCGGGACAGGCTATGGCTACACCTTC. This translates into CASSPGTGYGYTF.

The chain uses TRBV4-1 and TRBJ2-7; perhaps TRBD2 as D (6 bases). Trimming pared 0 bases from V and 4 bases from J, leaving 16 bases between. The germline V gene has CDR1 MGHRA and CDR2 YSYEKL. This CDR3 is 16 amino acids long. The CDR3 bases are TGCGCCAGCAGCCAAGATGGTCTTGCGGGGAGATACGAGCAGTACTTC. It yields the protein CASSQDGLAGRYEQYF.

This clone was counted a single time. V is TRBV7-2 and J is TRBJ1-2; 7 nucleotides line up with TRBD1. This CDR3 is 14 amino acids long. V lost 5 bases and J lost 8; bases outside the gene matches: 11. Germline V CDR1 and CDR2: SGHTA, FQGNSA. The CDR3 DNA reads as TGTGCCAGCAGCCAACAGGGGTTGGTTGAAGGCTACACCTTC. Encoded protein: CASSQQGLVEGYTF.

The rearrangement uses TRBV4-1 and TRBJ1-1, with D possibly matching TRBD1 (5 bases). The V end was cut by 0 bases, the J end by 7 bases, with 9 bases between. Germline CDR1 MGHRA, CDR2 YSYEKL. CDR3 size: 13 residues. Here the CDR3 reads CASSQEAGDEAFF. The CDR3 DNA is TGCGCCAGCAGCCAAGAAGCGGGGGATGAAGCTTTCTTT.

This chain uses TRBV28 with TRBJ2-2; D is ambiguous. This CDR3 is 13 amino acids long. The V end lost 7 bases, the J end lost 2 bases, and 8 bases lay between the germline ends. The germline gives CDR1 MDHEN, CDR2 SYDVKM. The CDR3 DNA sequence: TGTGCCAGCAACGAGTTAAACACCGGGGAGCTGTTTTTT. It translates to CASNELNTGELFF.

The chain recombines TRBV9 with TRBJ1-1; D is undetermined. The CDR3 is 14 amino acids. In germline, CDR1 is SGDLS, CDR2 YYNGEE. With 5 bases removed from V and 1 base from J, the gap between germline ends came to 12 bases. CDR3 in amino acids: CASRGLGPNTEAFF. CDR3 DNA: TGTGCCAGCAGAGGCCTAGGCCCGAACACTGAAGCTTTCTTT.

The chain joins TRBV5-6 to TRBJ1-4; no firm D call. The length of the CDR3 is 14 residues. From germline, CDR1 is SGHDT and CDR2 YYEEEE. V was trimmed by 0 bases and J by 2 bases, leaving 5 bases between them. CDR3 sequence: CASSLEDTNEKLFF. The CDR3 nucleotides are TGTGCCAGCAGCTTGGAGGACACTAATGAAAAACTGTTTTTT.

Points on this clone: This likely stems from a read error, as it lies one base from a far larger clone. Other nucleotide sequences in the sample specify the same CDR3. This sequence joins TRBV5-1 and TRBJ2-3; D is ambiguous. CDR3 length: 11 amino acids. CDR1 is SGHRS, CDR2 YFSETQ, per germline. V was trimmed by 4 bases and J by 2 bases, leaving 2 bases between them. The CDR3 coding sequence is TGCGCCAGCAGCCTCACAGATACGCAGTATTTT. It yields the protein CASSLTDTQYF. Variable domain in full (rest from reference TRBV5-1 and TRBJ2-3): KAGVTQTPRYLIKTRGQQVTLSCSPISGHRSVSWYQQTPGQGLQFLFEYFSETQRNKGNFPGRFSGRQFSNSRSEMNVSTLELGDSALYLCASSLTDTQYFGPGTRLTVL.